This T cell receptor (beta chain) was documented in a study of beta chain features in type 1 diabetes. Of note for this clone: Its antigen is still unknown.

CDR1 and CDR2 from the germline V gene are SGHAT and FQNNGV. J gave up 0 bases and V 5 bases, and 1 base lay outside the gene matches. The CDR3 length is 14 residues. Points from the study as a whole: Shorter TCRB CDR3s, moderately but significantly so, marked every one of the four CD4+ subsets in Type 1 diabetes patients.

As every portion of the isolated RNA was reverse transcribed, the sequencing read expressed TCRB transcripts. Profiled with immunoSEQ multiplex PCR; TCRdb holds only in-frame clones, not every one. The sample carries about 160,000 clones, 9% to 10% recorded once. The sample comprised central memory CD4+ T cells from blood. J is TRBJ2-1 and V is TRBV11-2; 7 bases are shared with TRBD1. This TCR derives from a woman aged 25-40 years with type 1 diabetes. The CDR3 sequence is CASSRDSSYNEQFF. DNA for the CDR3: TGTGCCAGCAGCCGGGACAGCTCCTACAATGAGCAGTTCTTC.